Below are 13 T cell receptor beta chains sequenced from a single sample in a study of CD8+ T cells in alopecia areata. Sample treatment: oral pan-JAK inhibitor, 5-10 mg twice daily. Reverse transcribed after extraction, RNA yielded cDNA as the sequencing template. The table came from immunoSEQ multiplex PCR; TCRdb's copy has only in-frame clones and leaves some out. This table holds more than 90,000 clones, roughly 64% found once. Sequencing used CD8+ T cells sorted from blood, obtained at week 4, from a patient treated with tofacitinib. These receptors were collected from a human donor with alopecia areata.

The chain links TRBV28 to TRBJ2-7; 9 bases fit TRBD1. Trimming removed 10 bases from V and 5 bases from J; junction bases left unmatched: 9. Per germline, CDR1 MDHEN and CDR2 SYDVKM. This CDR3 is built from 13 residues. The CDR3 DNA is TGTGCCACTGAGGGACAGGGAATCAACGAGCAGTACTTC. Protein product: CATEGQGINEQYF.

V and J are TRBV5-8 and TRBJ2-3, with D possibly matching TRBD2 (5 bases). V dropped 2 bases and J dropped 2 bases, with 9 bases sitting between them. The V gene's germline CDR1 is SGHTS and CDR2 YDEGEE. The CDR3 length is 14 residues. CDR3 coding DNA: TGTGCCAGCAGCTTAGCGGACGACACAGATACGCAGTATTTT. Its protein product is CASSLADDTDTQYF. The full variable domain, in which reference TRBV5-8 and TRBJ2-3 provide the parts outside the CDR3, is EAGVTQSPTHLIKTRGQQATLRCSPISGHTSVYWYQQALGLGLQFLLWYDEGEERNRGNFPPRFSGRQFPNYSSELNVNALELEDSALYLCASSLADDTDTQYFGPGTRLTVL.

The V gene is TRBV30, the J gene TRBJ2-3; 8 bases fit TRBD2. The V gene's germline CDR1 is GTSNPN and CDR2 SVGIG (reference sequence). The junction had 10 bases not matched to a gene; V was cut back by 0 bases and J by 5 bases. CDR3 size: 16 residues. The CDR3 spells CAWSVTGREVIDTQYF. The CDR3 bases are TGTGCCTGGAGTGTAACGGGGCGGGAGGTTATAGATACGCAGTATTTT.

CDR3 sequence: CASSVRNPNTEAFF. The CDR3 DNA follows: TGTGCCAGCAGCGTACGAAACCCGAACACTGAAGCTTTCTTT. The J gene is TRBJ1-1, the V gene TRBV13; D call uncertain. CDR1 and CDR2 (germline): PRHDT, FYEKMQ (reference sequence). The CDR3 runs 14 residues. Trimming took 5 bases from V and 1 from J, leaving 11 bases between them.

This chain connects TRBV13 to TRBJ2-7; the match to TRBD1 covers 7 bases. Germline trimming cut 3 bases from V and 0 bases from J; bases unmatched to any gene: 8. Germline assignment: CDR1 PRHDT and CDR2 FYEKMQ (reference sequence). The CDR3 consists of 16 residues. CDR3 loop: CASSLRTTGNSYEQYF. In nucleotides, the CDR3 is TGTGCCAGCAGCTTGAGGACGACAGGGAACTCCTACGAGCAGTACTTC. The whole variable domain, remainder taken from reference TRBV13 and TRBJ2-7, is AAGVIQSPRHLIKEKRETATLKCYPIPRHDTVYWYQQGPGQDPQFLISFYEKMQSDKGSIPDRFSAQQFSDYHSELNMSSLELGDSALYFCASSLRTTGNSYEQYFGPGTRLTVT.

The V call is TRBV4-3, the J call TRBJ2-3; TRBD1 is a possible D gene (7 bases). The CDR3 extends over 21 amino acids. Germline V gene sequence: CDR1 LGHNA, CDR2 YSLEER. V dropped 4 bases and J dropped 2 bases, with 31 bases sitting between them. CDR3 amino acids: CASSLNLPGQITSPDTDTQYF. CDR3 in DNA: TGCGCCAGCAGCCTAAACCTGCCGGGACAGATAACTAGCCCGGACACAGATACGCAGTATTTT.

The sample holds a few counts of this clone. The V call is TRBV4-1, the J call TRBJ1-2, with D possibly TRBD1 on 6 matching bases. Trimming pared 0 bases from V and 4 bases from J, leaving 9 bases between. CDR1 is MGHRA and CDR2 is YSYEKL in the germline V gene. The CDR3 has 14 amino acids. CDR3 DNA sequence: TGCGCCAGCAGCCAAGAGACAGGCTTCTATGGCTACACCTTC. This gives the protein CASSQETGFYGYTF.

This sequence joins TRBV30 and TRBJ1-1; D may be TRBD1 (5 bases). Per germline, CDR1 GTSNPN and CDR2 SVGIG (reference sequence). The CDR3 has 14 residues. V was cut by 2 bases and J by 0 bases, with 10 bases left in between. The CDR3 loop reads CAWSNPGLNTEAFF. Written as DNA, the CDR3 is TGTGCCTGGAGTAACCCAGGGCTGAACACTGAAGCTTTCTTT.

The rearrangement links TRBV5-1 to TRBJ1-1; D unresolved. V shed 3 bases and J shed 6 bases, with 6 bases lying between them. This CDR3 is built from 11 residues. Germline CDR1 is SGHRS and CDR2 is YFSETQ. This CDR3 reads CASSWGSEAFF. CDR3 coding DNA: TGCGCCAGCAGCTGGGGATCTGAAGCTTTCTTT.

V and J are TRBV5-4 and TRBJ1-2; D not certain. CDR3 size: 14 residues. With 4 bases removed from V and 3 bases from J, the gap between germline ends came to 13 bases. The germline CDR1 and CDR2 sequences are SGHNT and YYREEE (reference sequence). The CDR3 here is CASSLPTGHYGYTF. The DNA of the CDR3 is TGTGCCAGCAGCCTTCCGACGGGTCACTATGGCTACACCTTC.

The rearrangement links TRBV4-1 to TRBJ1-3; D gene unclear. In germline, CDR1 is MGHRA, CDR2 YSYEKL. CDR3 length: 13 amino acids. V lost 0 bases and J lost 4, with 4 bases in between. Here the CDR3 reads CASSQDRGNTIYF. CDR3 coding DNA: TGCGCCAGCAGCCAAGACCGCGGAAACACCATATATTTT.

The rearrangement joins TRBV9 to TRBJ2-5; 7 positions agree with TRBD2. The CDR3 length is 14 residues. V dropped 3 bases and J dropped 2; count of bases not matched to a gene: 4. CDR1 SGDLS and CDR2 YYNGEE come from the germline V gene. Here the CDR3 reads CASSGTSDQETQYF. The CDR3, as DNA: TGTGCCAGCAGCGGTACTAGCGATCAAGAGACCCAGTACTTC.

Written as DNA, the CDR3 is TGCAGCGTTGATGGACAAGGAATCCCTGAAGCTTTCTTT. This encodes CSVDGQGIPEAFF. The chain couples TRBV29-1 to TRBJ1-1; D is possibly TRBD1 (5 bases). The CDR3 has 13 amino acids. Germline V CDR1 and CDR2: SQVTM, ANQGSEA. Trimming stripped 3 bases from V and 6 bases from J, with 14 bases between.